This is a list of T cell receptor beta chains from one sample in a study of blood T cell repertoires in COVID-19. The table came from immunoSEQ multiplex PCR; TCRdb's copy has only in-frame clones and leaves some out. The profile covers around 140,000 clones, with 81% appearing a single time and approximately 8.7% taken by the ten largest. Sequenced input: peripheral blood. These TCRs come from an older woman with active or convalescent COVID-19. The CDR3 runs from the conserved cysteine through the conserved F or W. The order of the fields is V gene, J gene, D gene, clone size, CDR3 protein, CDR3 DNA. A D gene is named only where the DNA matches it firmly. Part of the rows lack a size; the others show once, few, many or a class for expanded clones.

V: TRBV5-6; J: TRBJ2-3; D: NA; size: NA; CDR3: CASSRFRTDTQYF; DNA: TGTGCCAGCAGCCGATTCAGGACAGATACGCAGTATTTT
V: TRBV11-2; J: TRBJ2-2; D: NA; size: NA; CDR3: CASSFPGAGTGELFF; DNA: TGTGCCAGCAGCTTCCCTGGGGCGGGGACCGGGGAGCTGTTTTTT
V: TRBV19; J: TRBJ1-5; D: NA; size: NA; CDR3: CASTPHEVSQPQHF; DNA: TGTGCCAGTACCCCTCACGAGGTGAGTCAGCCCCAGCATTTT
V: TRBV19; J: TRBJ2-5; D: NA; size: NA; CDR3: CASSGAAQETQYF; DNA: TGTGCCAGTAGTGGCGCGGCACAAGAGACCCAGTACTTC
V: TRBV27; J: TRBJ1-2; D: TRBD1; size: NA; CDR3: CASSPPGQGDGYTF; DNA: TGTGCCAGCAGTCCCCCCGGACAGGGAGATGGCTACACCTTC
V: TRBV19; J: TRBJ2-1; D: TRBD2; size: NA; CDR3: CASQIRLAGGDEQFF; DNA: TGTGCCAGTCAGATACGGCTAGCGGGGGGGGATGAGCAGTTCTTC
V: TRBV7-9; J: TRBJ2-3; D: TRBD2; size: NA; CDR3: CASSLEVLSGGSADTQYF; DNA: TGTGCCAGCAGCTTAGAGGTCCTCAGCGGGGGTAGCGCAGATACGCAGTATTTT
V: TRBV5-1; J: TRBJ1-2; D: TRBD1; size: NA; CDR3: CASSISGTGTNYGYTF; DNA: TGCGCCAGCAGCATCTCCGGGACAGGGACTAACTATGGCTACACCTTC
V: TRBV6-5; J: TRBJ1-2; D: NA; size: NA; CDR3: CASSPDSLNYGYTF; DNA: TGTGCCAGCAGTCCGGACAGCCTTAACTATGGCTACACCTTC
V: TRBV5-8; J: TRBJ1-1; D: TRBD1; size: NA; CDR3: CASSTGQGARWNTEAFF; DNA: TGTGCCAGCAGCACTGGACAGGGGGCTCGATGGAACACTGAAGCTTTCTTT
V: TRBV5-1; J: TRBJ1-5; D: NA; size: NA; CDR3: CASSLYGNSNQPQHF; DNA: TGCGCCAGCAGCTTGTACGGGAATAGCAATCAGCCCCAGCATTTT
V: TRBV7-8; J: TRBJ1-4; D: TRBD1; size: NA; CDR3: CASSLSGTGEEKLFF; DNA: TGTGCCAGCAGCTTATCGGGGACAGGGGAGGAAAAACTGTTTTTT
V: TRBV3-1/TRBV3-2; J: TRBJ2-5; D: NA; size: NA; CDR3: CASSQRGHLYGGQYF; DNA: TGTGCCAGCAGCCAACGAGGACATTTATACGGTGGCCAGTACTTC
V: TRBV24-1; J: TRBJ2-1; D: TRBD2; size: NA; CDR3: CATSTRPGLARNEQFF; DNA: TGTGCCACCAGTACCAGGCCGGGACTAGCGCGGAATGAGCAGTTCTTC
V: TRBV7-9; J: TRBJ1-2; D: NA; size: NA; CDR3: CASSLGGTYGYTF; DNA: TGTGCCAGCAGCTTAGGCGGAACCTATGGCTACACCTTC
V: TRBV28; J: TRBJ1-1; D: TRBD1; size: NA; CDR3: CATNRGVTPNTEAFF; DNA: TGTGCCACCAACAGGGGTGTTACGCCGAACACTGAAGCTTTCTTT
V: TRBV12-3/TRBV12-4; J: TRBJ2-4; D: NA; size: NA; CDR3: CASTADSEIQYF; DNA: TGTGCCAGCACCGCGGACAGTGAAATTCAGTACTTC
V: TRBV2; J: TRBJ1-5; D: TRBD1; size: NA; CDR3: CASRGTTGNTNQPQHF; DNA: TGTGCCAGCAGGGGGACGACAGGGAATACCAATCAGCCCCAGCATTTT
V: TRBV27; J: TRBJ1-5; D: TRBD1; size: NA; CDR3: CASSVAGGFPQHF; DNA: TGTGCCAGCAGTGTAGCAGGGGGATTCCCCCAGCATTTT
V: TRBV2; J: TRBJ2-3; D: TRBD1; size: NA; CDR3: CASRIRDRAKGSTDTQYF; DNA: TGTGCCAGCAGGATAAGGGACAGGGCCAAGGGGAGCACAGATACGCAGTATTTT
V: TRBV7-8; J: TRBJ2-1; D: TRBD2; size: NA; CDR3: CASSPEAGAPYNEQFF; DNA: TGTGCCAGCAGCCCCGAAGCGGGGGCCCCATACAATGAGCAGTTCTTC
V: TRBV30; J: TRBJ1-2; D: NA; size: many; CDR3: CAWRMSNYGYTF; DNA: TGTGCCTGGAGGATGAGCAACTATGGCTACACCTTC